This T cell receptor beta chain emerged from a study of T cell repertoires in cytomegalovirus infection. Study background: CMV epitopes used comprised recently identified HLA-C-restricted ones and well-studied HLA-B-restricted ones. Signatures in public TCR beta sequences pointed to both CMV infection and matching HLA type.

Trimming stripped 7 bases from V and 3 bases from J, with 6 bases between. This CDR3 spans 12 amino acids. Germline loops: CDR1 SGHTA, CDR2 FQGNSA. TCRdb recomputed calls from the reads with MiXCR, one row per CDR3 protein. The sample has about 160,000 distinct CDR3 sequences, roughly 22% seen once; the top ten hold more than 25%. This clonotype was counted only a few times. The antigen is unknown. Study observations and caveats: Using cumulative public TCR beta family frequency, the authors identified those who carried CMV together with the relevant HLA. The ex vivo response was dominated by HLA-C-restricted CMV-specific TCR beta clonotypes.

The receptor's source is a human donor in good health (CMV status not recorded). Some clones in this sample may be carry-over from other donors' samples. This sequence joins TRBV7-2 and TRBJ2-2; unclear D gene. The starting material was CD8+ T cells from cultured PBMCs, obtained from culture after CMV antigen stimulation. The CDR3 nucleotides are TGTGCCAGCACCTTTTACACCGGGGAGCTGTTTTTT. The encoded protein is CASTFYTGELFF.